A single sample is the source of the 2 T cell receptor beta chains below, sequenced in a study of blood T cell repertoires in COVID-19. The data were produced by immunoSEQ multiplex PCR, yet TCRdb's version contains in-frame clones alone and is incomplete. This table holds about half a million clones, roughly 88% found once. Sequencing was performed on peripheral blood. The receptors were gathered from a human donor in a cohort sampled during active COVID-19.

The chain employs TRBV6-5 and TRBJ1-3; maybe TRBD1 (6 bases). The length of the CDR3 is 13 residues. CDR1 is MNHEY, CDR2 SVGAGI, per germline. Trimming pared 10 bases from V and 3 bases from J, leaving 13 bases between. The CDR3 protein is CATNRDLGNTIYF. CDR3 sequence (DNA): TGTGCCACCAACAGGGACCTTGGAAACACCATATATTTT.

V is TRBV7-2 and J is TRBJ1-5, with 7 bases that match TRBD1. This CDR3 is 15 amino acids long. Germline CDR1 is SGHTA and CDR2 is FQGNSA. Trimming at V came to 4 bases and at J to 4 bases, leaving 7 bases not matched to a gene. The CDR3 loop is CASSSEGTVNQPQHF. The CDR3, as DNA: TGTGCCAGCAGCTCCGAGGGGACAGTGAATCAGCCCCAGCATTTT.